This TCR beta chain is drawn from a study of cytomegalovirus exposure and HLA in healthy donors. Whole-study results and caveats: Using a false discovery rate of 0.05, a later analysis showed that 16,951 TCR beta sequences were associated with HLA alleles. V- and J-gene trimming in TCR beta was tied to a missense DCLRE1C variant by an analysis performed later.

Remarks on this clone: Antigen specificity is unknown.

The PCR had 60 Vbeta and 13 Jbeta primers. TCRdb's copy holds only in-frame clones and misses some; the assay was immunoSEQ multiplex PCR. Found here are around 200,000 clones, around 84% of them singletons; the top ten hold more than 0.95%. The CDR3 contains 11 residues. Germline V CDR1 and CDR2: GTSNPN, SVGIG (reference sequence). The V gene lost 4 bases and the J gene lost 8 bases, with 9 bases spanning the gap. The source material was PBMCs. This sequence originates from a girl between 2 and 10 years old in good health and CMV-seropositive. The V call is TRBV30, the J call TRBJ1-3; D is unclear. As DNA, the CDR3 is TGTGCCTGGATCTTCGGGGACACCATATATTTT. Translated: CAWIFGDTIYF.